The 23 T cell receptor beta chains presented below share a single source sample, sequenced in a study of T cell repertoires in cytomegalovirus infection. Using its own MiXCR run on the reads, TCRdb lists one record per CDR3 protein. The sample contains around 180,000 distinct CDR3 sequences, under 25% of which appear only once. Sequencing was carried out using PBMCs. The receptors derive from a human donor in good health (CMV status not recorded). Some clones in this sample may be carry-over from other donors' samples.

The J gene is TRBJ1-1, the V gene TRBV20-1, with D perhaps TRBD1 (6 bases). This CDR3 contains 13 residues. Germline values: CDR1 DFQATT, CDR2 SNEGSKA (reference sequence). The CDR3 coding sequence is TGCGAGACTAGTCAGGGGATGAACACTGAAGCTTTCTTT. This sequence encodes CETSQGMNTEAFF.

CDR3 residues: CASSYSSVYGNEQFF. DNA of the CDR3: TGTGCCAGCAGCTACTCTAGCGTTTATGGCAATGAGCAGTTCTTC. The J gene is TRBJ2-1, the V gene TRBV11-3; weak D call: TRBD2 (6 bases). Trimming removed 4 bases from V and 6 bases from J, with 16 bases in between. This CDR3 comprises 15 residues. CDR1 is SGHNT and CDR2 is YENEEA in the germline V gene.

Remarks on this clonotype: At one end, the junction sequence differs from germline, possibly due to a read error. The chain couples TRBV19 to TRBJ2-6; D perhaps matches TRBD1 (8 bases). The V gene's germline CDR1 is LNHDA and CDR2 SQIVND (reference sequence). The CDR3 covers 17 residues. CDR3 residues: CPSSKTGDYSGANVLTF. CDR3 bases: TGTCCCAGTAGTAAGACAGGGGACTACTCTGGGGCCAACGTCCTGACTTTC.

There are many counts of this clonotype. This chain connects TRBV7-2 to TRBJ2-7, with 7 bases lining up with TRBD2. V lost 5 bases and J lost 6; bases outside the gene matches: 13. Looked up from germline, CDR1 is SGHTA and CDR2 is FQGNSA. The CDR3 extends over 15 amino acids. Here the CDR3 DNA reads TGTGCCAGCAGCCCCCGCCGGGATGGCGGGAGCGAGCAGTACTTC. Protein sequence: CASSPRRDGGSEQYF. Based on the CDR3 plus reference TRBV7-2 and TRBJ2-7, the full variable domain is GAGVSQSPSNKVTEKGKDVELRCDPISGHTALYWYRQSLGQGLEFLIYFQGNSAPDKSGLPSDRFSAERTGGSVSTLTIQRTQQEDSAVYLCASSPRRDGGSEQYFGPGTRLTVT.

This clonotype was picked up a small number of times. The J gene is TRBJ2-3, the V gene TRBV10-2, with 14 bases identical to TRBD2. V was pared by 11 bases and J by 2 bases, with 9 bases of the junction left unmatched. The CDR3 is 16 amino acids. In germline, CDR1 is WSHSY, CDR2 SAAADI. CDR3 region: CAARGLAGALTDTQYF. The CDR3 DNA is TGCGCCGCTAGGGGACTAGCGGGGGCACTCACAGATACGCAGTATTTT.

The rearrangement links TRBV7-2 to TRBJ2-5; possible D gene TRBD1, 7 bases. The CDR3 sequence is 14 residues long. The ends were cut back, 1 base at V and 4 bases at J, with 10 bases in the middle. Germline CDR1 SGHTA, CDR2 FQGNSA. CDR3 nucleotides: TGTGCCAGCAGCTTAGGGGGGGACAGAGAGACCCAGTACTTC. Amino acids: CASSLGGDRETQYF.

This clonotype was seen more than once but under ten times. This sequence joins TRBV7-2 and TRBJ2-2; maybe TRBD2 (6 bases). The CDR3 extends over 14 amino acids. Trimming cost V 6 bases and J 9 bases, with 17 bases left between them. CDR1 and CDR2 from the germline V gene are SGHTA and FQGNSA. This CDR3 reads CASRGDLILRELFF. The CDR3 coding sequence is TGTGCCAGCAGGGGGGACTTAATCCTAAGGGAGCTGTTTTTT.

The sample holds a few counts of this clonotype. This sequence joins TRBV19 and TRBJ1-1; 7 positions match TRBD1. V was clipped by 1 base and J by 5 bases; unmatched bases: 7. Looked up from germline, CDR1 is LNHDA and CDR2 is SQIVND (reference sequence). The length of the CDR3 is 15 residues. For the CDR3, the DNA is TGTGCCAGTAGTATAGTAGGCGGCAGGGGGACTGAAGCTTTCTTT. Translated, it gives CASSIVGGRGTEAFF.

This clonotype has more than one count but fewer than ten. The chain carries TRBV27 and TRBJ2-1; D call uncertain. This CDR3 spans 13 amino acids. V was shortened by 6 bases and J by 8 bases, with 14 bases between the two germline ends. The germline CDR1 and CDR2 sequences are MNHEY and SMNVEV (reference sequence). CDR3 in amino acids: CASRAVFLDEQFF. Here the CDR3 DNA reads TGTGCCAGCAGGGCCGTTTTCTTAGATGAGCAGTTCTTC.

This clonotype was seen ten or more times. The chain recombines TRBV23-1 with TRBJ2-5; D might be TRBD1 (6 bases). TRBV23-1 is placed among ORFs of uncertain function. This CDR3 spans 16 amino acids. V shed 7 bases and J shed 1 base, with 19 bases lying between them. This CDR3 is CASIFNRDTAQETQYF. In nucleotides, the CDR3 is TGCGCCAGCATTTTCAACCGGGACACCGCCCAAGAGACCCAGTACTTC.

This clonotype was picked up many times. The gene calls are TRBV5-5 and TRBJ1-4; a weak D match, TRBD1 (5 bases). Trimming left V 5 bases short and J 8 bases short, with 16 bases between. The CDR3 is 14 residues long. Per the germline V gene, CDR1 is SGHKS and CDR2 is YYEKEE (reference sequence). For the CDR3, the DNA is TGTGCCAGCAGTTTTGACAGCCAGGGAGAAAAACTGTTTTTT. It codes for CASSFDSQGEKLFF.

The chain combines TRBV11-3 with TRBJ2-2; D may be TRBD2 (6 bases). In germline, CDR1 is SGHNT, CDR2 YENEEA. The CDR3 is 17 residues long. Trimming removed 5 bases from V and 0 bases from J, with 16 bases in between. CDR3 loop: CASSPLEGRPNTGELFF. DNA for the CDR3: TGTGCCAGCAGCCCCCTGGAGGGGCGACCGAACACCGGGGAGCTGTTTTTT.

A few counts support this clonotype. V usage is TRBV20-1 and J usage is TRBJ1-4; D may be TRBD1 (5 bases). The V end lost 5 bases, the J end lost 0 bases, and 22 bases lay between the germline ends. The CDR3 runs to 18 residues. Germline-derived CDR1 and CDR2 are DFQATT and SNEGSKA (reference sequence). The CDR3 here is CSAPVLGGRVATNEKLFF. The CDR3 coding sequence is TGCAGTGCTCCCGTGCTGGGGGGTCGTGTTGCAACTAATGAAAAACTGTTTTTT.

This clonotype was counted a few times. The rearrangement links TRBV9 to TRBJ2-5; possible D gene TRBD2, 6 bases. This CDR3 is 13 amino acids long. V was cut by 3 bases and J by 5 bases, with 11 bases left in between. Germline CDR1 SGDLS, CDR2 YYNGEE. CDR3 residues: CASSATAGETQYF. CDR3 nucleotides: TGTGCCAGCAGCGCCACTGCGGGGGAGACCCAGTACTTC.

This clonotype occurred many times. V and J are TRBV7-9 and TRBJ2-1, with 14 bases matching TRBD2. Germline values: CDR1 SEHNR, CDR2 FQNEAQ (reference sequence). Losses at the gene ends were 5 bases for V and 9 bases for J; bases not matched to a gene: 3. The CDR3 loop spans 14 amino acids. The chain's CDR3 is CASSPGTSGGEQFF. For the CDR3, the DNA is TGTGCCAGCAGCCCCGGGACTAGCGGGGGTGAGCAGTTCTTC.

The genes are TRBV5-5 and TRBJ2-1, with TRBD1 matching 7 bases. Germline V gene lookup returns CDR1 SGHKS and CDR2 YYEKEE (reference sequence). With 2 bases clipped from V and 3 bases from J, the junction kept 5 bases outside the gene matches. The CDR3 spans 15 residues. The CDR3 is CASSLRGGGYNEQFF. The DNA of the CDR3 is TGTGCCAGCAGCTTAAGAGGGGGCGGCTACAATGAGCAGTTCTTC.

This clonotype turned up a few times. V usage is TRBV6-5 and J usage is TRBJ1-2, with 7 bases aligning to TRBD1. V lost 0 bases to trimming and J lost 4 bases; unmatched junction nucleotides: 8. Germline lookup yields CDR1 MNHEY and CDR2 SVGAGI. The length of the CDR3 is 16 residues. The CDR3 DNA follows: TGTGCCAGCAGTTACTCCAGGACAGGATCTACCTATGGCTACACCTTC. This encodes CASSYSRTGSTYGYTF.

The chain couples TRBV12-3 or TRBV12-4 to TRBJ2-1; TRBD2 agrees at 13 bases. The CDR3 contains 16 residues. Trimming removed 5 bases from V and 4 bases from J; junction bases left unmatched: 5. The CDR3 here is CASSPGLAGLYNEQFF. For the CDR3, the DNA is TGTGCCAGCAGTCCGGGACTAGCGGGGTTATACAATGAGCAGTTCTTC.

This clonotype occurred a few times. This chain's CDR3 is CASSQGTRGGADTQYF. The CDR3 DNA follows: TGTGCCAGCAGCCAAGGGACGCGGGGGGGCGCAGATACGCAGTATTTT. J is TRBJ2-3 and V is TRBV4-2, with 9 bases identical to TRBD2. Germline CDR1 is LGHNA and CDR2 is YNFKEQ. The CDR3 loop spans 16 amino acids. Losses at the gene ends were 1 base for V and 4 bases for J; bases not matched to a gene: 6.

This clonotype has just a few counts. J is TRBJ1-2 and V is TRBV7-2; D gene unclear. The CDR3 has 13 amino acids. Germline CDR1 reads SGHTA; CDR2 reads FQGNSA. Trimming left V 5 bases short and J 0 bases short, with 7 bases between. DNA of the CDR3: TGTGCCAGCAGCCCGGATCCTAACTATGGCTACACCTTC. Residues: CASSPDPNYGYTF.

The chain uses TRBV19 and TRBJ2-1; a possible D gene is TRBD1 (8 bases). There are 13 residues in the CDR3. In germline, CDR1 is LNHDA, CDR2 SQIVND (reference sequence). V was clipped by 5 bases and J by 7 bases, with 12 bases between them. CDR3 sequence: CASSEQGGNEQFF. CDR3 nucleotides: TGTGCCAGTAGTGAACAGGGGGGGAATGAGCAGTTCTTC.

This clonotype is categorized as medium-sized. The V gene is TRBV7-8, the J gene TRBJ2-2, with D tentatively TRBD2 (6 bases). Trimming took off 1 base at V and 9 bases at J, with 15 bases between the two ends. CDR3 length: 15 residues. Germline-derived CDR1 and CDR2 are SGHVS and FQNEAQ. This CDR3 is CASSLDPAGYRELFF. The CDR3 bases are TGTGCCAGCAGCTTAGACCCAGCGGGCTACCGGGAGCTGTTTTTT.

In its sample, this clonotype was seen a few times. The chain couples TRBV6-1 to TRBJ2-7, with 10 bases lining up with TRBD2. This CDR3 is built from 13 residues. Germline CDR1 reads MNHNS; CDR2 reads SASEGT. With 6 bases clipped from V and 3 bases from J, the junction kept 2 bases outside the gene matches. CDR3 in DNA: TGTGCCAGCAGACGACTAGCGGGCTACGAGCAGTACTTC. The encoded protein is CASRRLAGYEQYF.